This T cell receptor beta chain was sequenced during a study of T cell changes during pregnancy in multiple sclerosis. The table came from immunoSEQ multiplex PCR; TCRdb's copy has only in-frame clones and leaves some out. The table records 56,000 or so clones, roughly 92% of them present only once. The CDR3 is made up of 16 amino acids. Germline-derived CDR1 and CDR2 are SGHRS and YFSETQ. The V and J ends lost 4 bases and 5 bases, in that order; junction bases with no gene match: 11. This TCR was recovered from a female donor with multiple sclerosis, enrolled in a pregnancy study. Here the sequenced sample was CD4+ T cells from peripheral blood mononuclear cells, taken in the third trimester of pregnancy. The rearrangement links TRBV5-1 to TRBJ2-5; TRBD1 matches at 10 bases. The CDR3 nucleotides are TGCGCCAGCAGCCCGTCGACAGGGGGCAGGCGGGAGACCCAGTACTTC. Protein: CASSPSTGGRRETQYF.